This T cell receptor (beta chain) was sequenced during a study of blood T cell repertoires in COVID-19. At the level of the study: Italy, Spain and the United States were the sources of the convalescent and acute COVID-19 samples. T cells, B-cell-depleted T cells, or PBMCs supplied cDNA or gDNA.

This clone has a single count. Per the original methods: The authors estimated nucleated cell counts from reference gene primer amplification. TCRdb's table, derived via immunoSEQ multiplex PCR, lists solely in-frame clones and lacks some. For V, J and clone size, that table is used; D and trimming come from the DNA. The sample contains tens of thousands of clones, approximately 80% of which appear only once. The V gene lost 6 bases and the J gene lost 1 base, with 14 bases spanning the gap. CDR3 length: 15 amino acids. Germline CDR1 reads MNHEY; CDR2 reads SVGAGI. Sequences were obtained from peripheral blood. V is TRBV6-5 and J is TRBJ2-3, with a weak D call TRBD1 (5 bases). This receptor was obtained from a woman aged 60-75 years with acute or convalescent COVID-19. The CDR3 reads CASSGWGSGTDTQYF. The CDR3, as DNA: TGTGCCAGCAGCGGATGGGGCTCCGGCACAGATACGCAGTATTTT.